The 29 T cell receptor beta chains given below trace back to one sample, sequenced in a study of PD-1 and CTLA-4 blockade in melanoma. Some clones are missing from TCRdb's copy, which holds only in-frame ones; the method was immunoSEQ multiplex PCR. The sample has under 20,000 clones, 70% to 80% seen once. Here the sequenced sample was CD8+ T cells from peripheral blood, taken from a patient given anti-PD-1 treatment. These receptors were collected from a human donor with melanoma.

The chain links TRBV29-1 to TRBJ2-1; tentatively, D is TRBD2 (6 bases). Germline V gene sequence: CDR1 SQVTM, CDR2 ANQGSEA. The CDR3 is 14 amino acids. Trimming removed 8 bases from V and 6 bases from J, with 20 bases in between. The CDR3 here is CSPSVEGMGNEQFF. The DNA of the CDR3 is TGCAGCCCCAGTGTGGAGGGGATGGGCAATGAGCAGTTCTTC.

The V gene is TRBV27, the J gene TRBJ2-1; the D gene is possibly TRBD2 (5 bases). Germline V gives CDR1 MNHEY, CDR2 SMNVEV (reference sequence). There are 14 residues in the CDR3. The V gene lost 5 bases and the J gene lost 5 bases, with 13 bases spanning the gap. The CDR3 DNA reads TGTGCCAGCAGTCCGAGGACTGAAGACAATGAGCAGTTCTTC. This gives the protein CASSPRTEDNEQFF.

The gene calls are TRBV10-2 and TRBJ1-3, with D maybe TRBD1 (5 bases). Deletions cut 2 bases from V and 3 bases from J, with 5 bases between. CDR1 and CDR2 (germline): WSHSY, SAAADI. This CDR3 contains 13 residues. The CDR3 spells CASSETGGNTIYF. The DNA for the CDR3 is TGCGCCAGCAGTGAGACAGGTGGAAACACCATATATTTT.

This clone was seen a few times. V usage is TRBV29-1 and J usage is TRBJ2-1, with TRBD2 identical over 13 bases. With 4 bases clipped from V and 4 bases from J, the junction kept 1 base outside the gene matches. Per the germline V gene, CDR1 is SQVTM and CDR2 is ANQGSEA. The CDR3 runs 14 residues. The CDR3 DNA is TGCAGCGTTGGGGGACTAGCGGGGTACAATGAGCAGTTCTTC. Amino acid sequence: CSVGGLAGYNEQFF.

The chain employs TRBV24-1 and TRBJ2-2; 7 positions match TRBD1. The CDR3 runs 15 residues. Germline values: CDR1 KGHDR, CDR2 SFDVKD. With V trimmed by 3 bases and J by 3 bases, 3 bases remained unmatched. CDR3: CATSDRDSYTGELFF. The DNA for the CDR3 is TGTGCCACCAGTGATCGGGACAGTTACACCGGGGAGCTGTTTTTT.

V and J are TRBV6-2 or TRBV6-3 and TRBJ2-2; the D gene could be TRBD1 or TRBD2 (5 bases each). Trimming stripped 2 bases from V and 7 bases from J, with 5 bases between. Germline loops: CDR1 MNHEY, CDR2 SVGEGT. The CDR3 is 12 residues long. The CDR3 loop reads CASSYGGGELFF. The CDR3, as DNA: TGTGCCAGCAGTTACGGGGGCGGGGAGCTGTTTTTT.

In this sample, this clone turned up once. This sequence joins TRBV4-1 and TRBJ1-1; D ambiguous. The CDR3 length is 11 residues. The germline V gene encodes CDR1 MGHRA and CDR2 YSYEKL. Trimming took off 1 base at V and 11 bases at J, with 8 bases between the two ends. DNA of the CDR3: TGCGCCAGCAGCCAAGGTACCGACGCTTTCTTT. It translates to CASSQGTDAFF.

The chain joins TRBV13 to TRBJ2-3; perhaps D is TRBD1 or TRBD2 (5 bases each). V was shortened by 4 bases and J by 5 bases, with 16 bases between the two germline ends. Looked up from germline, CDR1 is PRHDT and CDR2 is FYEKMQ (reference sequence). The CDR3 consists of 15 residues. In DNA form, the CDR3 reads TGTGCCAGCAGCTCGGAAGGGGAAGGAGGAGATACGCAGTATTTT. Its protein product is CASSSEGEGGDTQYF. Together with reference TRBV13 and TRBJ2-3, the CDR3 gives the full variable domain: AAGVIQSPRHLIKEKRETATLKCYPIPRHDTVYWYQQGPGQDPQFLISFYEKMQSDKGSIPDRFSAQQFSDYHSELNMSSLELGDSALYFCASSSEGEGGDTQYFGPGTRLTVL.

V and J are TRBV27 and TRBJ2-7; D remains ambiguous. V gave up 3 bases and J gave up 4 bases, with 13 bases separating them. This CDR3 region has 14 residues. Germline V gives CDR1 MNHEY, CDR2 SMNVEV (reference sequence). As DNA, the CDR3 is TGTGCCAGCAGTTTGTTTGGACCCGCGTACGAGCAGTACTTC. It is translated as CASSLFGPAYEQYF.

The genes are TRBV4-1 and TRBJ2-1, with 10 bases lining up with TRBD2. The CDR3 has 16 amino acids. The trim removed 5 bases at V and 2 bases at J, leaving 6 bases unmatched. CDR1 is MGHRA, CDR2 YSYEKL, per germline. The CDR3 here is CASSATSGPPYNEQFF. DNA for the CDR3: TGCGCCAGCAGCGCGACTAGCGGGCCTCCCTACAATGAGCAGTTCTTC.

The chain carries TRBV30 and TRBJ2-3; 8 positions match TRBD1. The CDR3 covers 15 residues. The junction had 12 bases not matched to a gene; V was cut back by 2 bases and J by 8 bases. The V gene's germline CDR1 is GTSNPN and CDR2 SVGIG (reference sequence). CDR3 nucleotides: TGTGCCTGGAGTAAGGGACAGGTGCAAATAGGTACGCAGTATTTT. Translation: CAWSKGQVQIGTQYF.

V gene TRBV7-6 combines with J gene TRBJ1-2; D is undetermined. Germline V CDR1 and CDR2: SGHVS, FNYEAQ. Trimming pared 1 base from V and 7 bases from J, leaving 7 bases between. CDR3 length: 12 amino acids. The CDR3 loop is CASSLVSGGYTF. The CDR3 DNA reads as TGTGCCAGCAGCTTAGTCTCGGGTGGCTACACCTTC.

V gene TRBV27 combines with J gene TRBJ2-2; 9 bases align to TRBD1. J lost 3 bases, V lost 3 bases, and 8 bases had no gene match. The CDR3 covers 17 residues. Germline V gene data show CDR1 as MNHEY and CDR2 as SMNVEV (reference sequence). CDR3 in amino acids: CASSLLTGGTHTGELFF. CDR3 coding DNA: TGTGCCAGCAGTTTGTTGACAGGGGGGACTCACACCGGGGAGCTGTTTTTT.

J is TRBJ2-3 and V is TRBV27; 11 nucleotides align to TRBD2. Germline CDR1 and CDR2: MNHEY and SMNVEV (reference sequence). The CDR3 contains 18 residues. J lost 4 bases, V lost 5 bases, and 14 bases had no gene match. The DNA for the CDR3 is TGTGCCAGCAGTCAAGAAAAACCGGGACTAGCGGTATCAGATACGCAGTATTTT. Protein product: CASSQEKPGLAVSDTQYF.

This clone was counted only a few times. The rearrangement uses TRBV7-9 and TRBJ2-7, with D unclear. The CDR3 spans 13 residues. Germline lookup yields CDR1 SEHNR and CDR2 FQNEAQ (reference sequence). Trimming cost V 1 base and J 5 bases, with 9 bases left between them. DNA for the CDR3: TGTGCCAGCAGCTTAGGCGCAGCCCACGAGCAGTACTTC. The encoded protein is CASSLGAAHEQYF. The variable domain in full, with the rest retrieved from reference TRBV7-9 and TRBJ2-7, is DTGVSQNPRHKITKRGQNVTFRCDPISEHNRLYWYRQTLGQGPEFLTYFQNEAQLEKSRLLSDRFSAERPKGSFSTLEIQRTEQGDSAMYLCASSLGAAHEQYFGPGTRLTVT.

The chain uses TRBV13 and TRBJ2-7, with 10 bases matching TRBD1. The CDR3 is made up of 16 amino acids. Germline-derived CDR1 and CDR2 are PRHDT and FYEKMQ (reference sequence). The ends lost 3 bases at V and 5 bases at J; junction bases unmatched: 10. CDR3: CASSFRDRGLFDEQYF. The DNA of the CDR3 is TGTGCCAGCAGCTTCCGTGACAGGGGGCTCTTCGACGAGCAGTACTTC.

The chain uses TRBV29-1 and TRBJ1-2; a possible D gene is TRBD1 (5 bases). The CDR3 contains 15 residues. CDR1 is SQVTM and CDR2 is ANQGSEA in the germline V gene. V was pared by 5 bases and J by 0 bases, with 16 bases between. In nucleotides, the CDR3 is TGCAGCGTTTGGGGGTTGGCGAAAACTAACTATGGCTACACCTTC. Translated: CSVWGLAKTNYGYTF.

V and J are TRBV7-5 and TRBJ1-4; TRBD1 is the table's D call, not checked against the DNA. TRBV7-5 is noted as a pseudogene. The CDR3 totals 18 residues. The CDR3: CVRSPLPPVGQGPEKLFF. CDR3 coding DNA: TGTGTCAGAAGCCCGCTCCCCCCCGTCGGACAGGGCCCAGAAAAACTGTTTTTT.

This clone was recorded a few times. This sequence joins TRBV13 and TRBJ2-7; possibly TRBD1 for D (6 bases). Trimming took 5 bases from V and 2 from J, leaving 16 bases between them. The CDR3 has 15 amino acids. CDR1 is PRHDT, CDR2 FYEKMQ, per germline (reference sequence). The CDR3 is CASSPHRESTYEQYF. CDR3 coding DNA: TGTGCCAGCAGCCCCCACAGGGAATCCACCTACGAGCAGTACTTC.

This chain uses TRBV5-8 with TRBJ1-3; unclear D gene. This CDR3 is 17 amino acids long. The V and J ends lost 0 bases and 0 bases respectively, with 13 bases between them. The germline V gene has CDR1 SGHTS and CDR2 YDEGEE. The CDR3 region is CASSLDPQTFSGNTIYF. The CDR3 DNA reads TGTGCCAGCAGCTTGGATCCCCAGACCTTCTCTGGAAACACCATATATTTT.

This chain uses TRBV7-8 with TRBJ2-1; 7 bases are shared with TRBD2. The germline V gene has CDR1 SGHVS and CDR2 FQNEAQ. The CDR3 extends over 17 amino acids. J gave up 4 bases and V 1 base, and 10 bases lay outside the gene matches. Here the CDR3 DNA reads TGTGCCAGCAGCTTAGGTACCCGACTAGCTGTGTACAATGAGCAGTTCTTC. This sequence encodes CASSLGTRLAVYNEQFF.

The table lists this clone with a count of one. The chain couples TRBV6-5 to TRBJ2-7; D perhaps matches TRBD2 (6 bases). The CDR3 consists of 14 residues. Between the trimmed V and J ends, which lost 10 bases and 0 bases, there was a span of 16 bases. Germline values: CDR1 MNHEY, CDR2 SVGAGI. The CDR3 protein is CATTWRRDSYEQYF. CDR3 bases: TGTGCCACCACCTGGAGGAGGGACTCCTACGAGCAGTACTTC.

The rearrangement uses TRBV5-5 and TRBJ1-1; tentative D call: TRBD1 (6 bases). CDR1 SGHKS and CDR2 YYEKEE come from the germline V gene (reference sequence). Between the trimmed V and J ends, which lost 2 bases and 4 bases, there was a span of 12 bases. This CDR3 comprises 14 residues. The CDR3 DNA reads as TGTGCCAGCAGCTTAGGGGGACTAGGCACTGAAGCTTTCTTT. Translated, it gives CASSLGGLGTEAFF.

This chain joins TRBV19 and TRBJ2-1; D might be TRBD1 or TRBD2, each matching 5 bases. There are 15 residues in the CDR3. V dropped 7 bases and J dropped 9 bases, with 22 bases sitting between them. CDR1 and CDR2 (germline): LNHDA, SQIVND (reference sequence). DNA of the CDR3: TGTGCCAGTACCCCCCGGGGCTCCGGAGGAGGTGAGCAGTTCTTC. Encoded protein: CASTPRGSGGGEQFF.

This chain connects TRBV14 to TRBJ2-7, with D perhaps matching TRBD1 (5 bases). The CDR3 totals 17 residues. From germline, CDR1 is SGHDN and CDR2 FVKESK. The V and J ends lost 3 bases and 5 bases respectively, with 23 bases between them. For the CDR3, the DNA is TGTGCCAGCAGCCATGGACACGCCGGTGGTTTTTCCCACGAGCAGTACTTC. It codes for CASSHGHAGGFSHEQYF.

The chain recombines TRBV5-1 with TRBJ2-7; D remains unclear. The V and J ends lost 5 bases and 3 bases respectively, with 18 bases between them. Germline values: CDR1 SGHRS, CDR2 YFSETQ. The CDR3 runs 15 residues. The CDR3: CASRYAALGVYEQYF. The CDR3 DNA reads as TGCGCCAGCAGGTATGCAGCCTTGGGCGTCTACGAGCAGTACTTC.

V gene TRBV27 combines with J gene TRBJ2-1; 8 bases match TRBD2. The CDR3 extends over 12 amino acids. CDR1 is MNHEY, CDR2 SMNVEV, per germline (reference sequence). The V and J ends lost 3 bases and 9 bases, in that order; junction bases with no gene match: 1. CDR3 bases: TGTGCCAGCAGTTTTAGCGGGGTTGAGCAGTTCTTC. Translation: CASSFSGVEQFF.

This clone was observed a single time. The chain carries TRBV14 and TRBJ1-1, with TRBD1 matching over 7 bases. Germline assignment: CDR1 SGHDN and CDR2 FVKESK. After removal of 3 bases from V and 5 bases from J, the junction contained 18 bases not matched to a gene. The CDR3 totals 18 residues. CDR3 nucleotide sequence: TGTGCCAGCAGCCAGCTGACTTATAAATTGACAGGGCGGACTGAAGCTTTCTTT. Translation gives CASSQLTYKLTGRTEAFF. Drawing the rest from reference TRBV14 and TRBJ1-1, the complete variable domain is EAGVTQFPSHSVIEKGQTVTLRCDPISGHDNLYWYRRVMGKEIKFLLHFVKESKQDESGMPNNRFLAERTGGTYSTLKVQPAELEDSGVYFCASSQLTYKLTGRTEAFFGQGTRLTVV.

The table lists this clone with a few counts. The CDR3 DNA sequence: TGTGCCAGCTCGAGGGGAACGGACCCTTTCTACAATGAGCAGTTCTTC. The encoded protein is CASSRGTDPFYNEQFF. This chain links TRBV27 with TRBJ2-1, with D perhaps given as TRBD1 or TRBD2 (5 bases each). V was pared by 8 bases and J by 3 bases, with 20 bases between. The CDR3 spans 16 residues. CDR1 and CDR2 from the germline V gene are MNHEY and SMNVEV (reference sequence).